These 19 T cell receptor beta chains were sequenced from one sample in a study of T cell repertoires in cytomegalovirus infection. TCRdb reprocessed the reads via MiXCR and lists one record per CDR3 protein. The sample carries around 530,000 distinct CDR3 sequences, more than 25% recorded once. Input material: PBMCs. These receptors were obtained from a human donor in good health (CMV status not recorded). Some clones in this sample may be carry-over from other donors' samples.

The chain uses TRBV11-3 and TRBJ2-3; D possibly corresponds to TRBD2 (5 bases). Trimming took 1 base from V and 6 from J, leaving 20 bases between them. The CDR3 contains 17 residues. Germline assignment: CDR1 SGHNT and CDR2 YENEEA. This chain's CDR3 is CASSLVKRATPRDTQYF. The CDR3 coding sequence is TGTGCCAGCAGCTTAGTAAAGAGGGCTACGCCCCGGGATACGCAGTATTTT.

V usage is TRBV10-3 and J usage is TRBJ2-3; TRBD1 or TRBD2 may be the D gene (5 bases each). The germline V gene encodes CDR1 ENHRY and CDR2 SYGVKD. The CDR3 runs 17 residues. Trimming took off 3 bases at V and 1 base at J, with 17 bases between the two ends. In nucleotides, the CDR3 is TGTGCCATCAGTGATAGGGTCGGGGCCTTGGGCACAGATACGCAGTATTTT. Its protein is CAISDRVGALGTDTQYF.

The genes are TRBV7-2 and TRBJ2-1; 9 bases are a match to TRBD2. The V gene's germline CDR1 is SGHTA and CDR2 FQGNSA. The CDR3 length is 16 residues. The trim removed 5 bases at V and 8 bases at J, leaving 13 bases unmatched. For the CDR3, the DNA is TGTGCCAGCAGCCGAATGTGGGCTAGCGGGATTGATGAGCAGTTCTTC. This encodes CASSRMWASGIDEQFF.

This clonotype showed up just a few times. V and J are TRBV10-3 and TRBJ1-5; tentatively, D is TRBD1 (6 bases). Germline lookup yields CDR1 ENHRY and CDR2 SYGVKD. Trimming took off 10 bases at V and 3 bases at J, with 16 bases between the two ends. CDR3 length: 14 amino acids. DNA for the CDR3: TGTGCCACTAACGACAGGCAACCCAATCAGCCCCAGCATTTT. Amino acids: CATNDRQPNQPQHF.

The chain links TRBV10-3 to TRBJ2-5; 10 bases agree with TRBD1. The CDR3 extends over 14 amino acids. V shed 7 bases, J shed 5 bases, and the junction held 7 bases outside the gene matches. From germline, CDR1 is ENHRY and CDR2 SYGVKD. The CDR3 DNA reads as TGTGCCATCACCGAGACAGGGGGCAGGGAGACCCAGTACTTC. The encoded protein is CAITETGGRETQYF.

V gene TRBV7-9 combines with J gene TRBJ2-1, with D perhaps matching TRBD1 (5 bases). V lost 5 bases, J lost 12 bases, and 32 bases lay in between. CDR3 length: 18 residues. Germline lookup yields CDR1 SEHNR and CDR2 FQNEAQ (reference sequence). The CDR3 region has the DNA TGTGCCAGCAGCCCTAAGTCGAATTGGGATTTGGACAATGAGAGGCAGTTCTTC. The encoded protein is CASSPKSNWDLDNERQFF. The full variable domain, in which reference TRBV7-9 and TRBJ2-1 provide the parts outside the CDR3, is DTGVSQNPRHKITKRGQNVTFRCDPISEHNRLYWYRQTLGQGPEFLTYFQNEAQLEKSRLLSDRFSAERPKGSFSTLEIQRTEQGDSAMYLCASSPKSNWDLDNERQFFGPGTRLTVL.

The chain links TRBV11-1 to TRBJ2-1; 9 bases match TRBD1. V lost 7 bases, J lost 2 bases, and 6 bases stayed unmatched. The CDR3 runs to 15 residues. Germline CDR1 reads SGHAT; CDR2 reads FQDESV (reference sequence). The CDR3 nucleotides are TGTGCCAGCACCCCTGGACAGGGGACCTACAATGAGCAGTTCTTC. Its protein product is CASTPGQGTYNEQFF.

V gene TRBV5-1 combines with J gene TRBJ2-1; 12 bases agree with TRBD1. The V gene's germline CDR1 is SGHRS and CDR2 YFSETQ. V gave up 4 bases and J gave up 1 base; unmatched junction bases: 6. The length of the CDR3 is 17 residues. The chain's CDR3 is CASSARGQGASYNEQFF. CDR3 bases: TGCGCCAGCAGCGCGAGGGGACAGGGGGCATCCTACAATGAGCAGTTCTTC.

This clonotype appeared a few times. The V gene is TRBV10-3, the J gene TRBJ1-6; possible D gene TRBD1, 6 bases. The CDR3 length is 14 residues. V lost 7 bases and J lost 10, with 17 bases in between. Germline CDR1 and CDR2: ENHRY and SYGVKD. This chain's CDR3 is CAITRDKDGSPLHF. Here the CDR3 DNA reads TGTGCCATCACCCGGGACAAAGACGGATCACCCCTCCACTTT.

This clonotype turned up a few times. The V call is TRBV6-2 or TRBV6-3, the J call TRBJ1-4, with a tentative D call TRBD1 (6 bases). V lost 5 bases and J 3 bases, leaving 13 bases between the germline ends. Per germline, CDR1 MNHEY and CDR2 SVGEGT. CDR3 length: 15 amino acids. CDR3 sequence reads: CASSTKTGPNEKLFF. In DNA form, the CDR3 reads TGTGCCAGCAGTACCAAGACAGGCCCTAATGAAAAACTGTTTTTT.

This clonotype was picked up a small number of times. The chain is built from TRBV5-4 and TRBJ2-1; D is perhaps TRBD1 or TRBD2 (6 bases each). The V end lost 7 bases, the J end lost 3 bases, and 17 bases lay between the germline ends. Germline values: CDR1 SGHNT, CDR2 YYREEE (reference sequence). This CDR3 contains 15 residues. The DNA of the CDR3 is TGTGCCAGCGCTACGAGGGGGGCGGACTACAATGAGCAGTTCTTC. Encoded protein: CASATRGADYNEQFF.

This chain connects TRBV6-5 to TRBJ2-3; no definite D call. The length of the CDR3 is 14 residues. Trimming removed 4 bases at V and 1 base at J, with 9 bases between. The germline gives CDR1 MNHEY, CDR2 SVGAGI. The CDR3 nucleotides read TGTGCCAGCAGTTCTTGGACCCGCACAGATACGCAGTATTTT. It yields the protein CASSSWTRTDTQYF.

In DNA form, the CDR3 reads TGTGCCAGCAGCTTCGGCCAGAGCACAGATACGCAGTATTTT. Translating gives CASSFGQSTDTQYF. J is TRBJ2-3 and V is TRBV7-9, with D uncertain. The CDR3 sequence is 14 residues long. The germline V gene has CDR1 SEHNR and CDR2 FQNEAQ (reference sequence). Trimming stripped 3 bases from V and 0 bases from J, with 7 bases between.

This clonotype was counted between two and nine times. The J gene is TRBJ1-2, the V gene TRBV5-6; maybe TRBD1 (6 bases). This CDR3 has 14 residues. Deletions cut 4 bases from V and 2 bases from J, with 12 bases between. Germline CDR1 is SGHDT and CDR2 is YYEEEE. CDR3 DNA: TGTGCCAGCAGCCCAGGGACAACAAACTATGGCTACACCTTC. Its protein is CASSPGTTNYGYTF.

This clonotype was counted many times. V and J are TRBV11-2 and TRBJ2-3; 9 bases are shared with TRBD2. J lost 1 base, V lost 4 bases, and 6 bases had no gene match. CDR1 is SGHAT and CDR2 is FQNNGV in the germline V gene. The CDR3 totals 16 residues. CDR3 protein: CASSSTSGSGTDTQYF. The CDR3 nucleotides are TGTGCCAGCAGCTCGACTAGCGGTTCGGGCACAGATACGCAGTATTTT.

This clonotype appeared many times. The chain employs TRBV5-6 and TRBJ2-2; possibly TRBD2 for D (6 bases). V lost 5 bases, J lost 8 bases, and 16 bases lay in between. Per the germline V gene, CDR1 is SGHDT and CDR2 is YYEEEE. This CDR3 has 14 amino acids. As DNA, the CDR3 is TGTGCCAGCAGTGAGACCAGCGGGTGGGGGGAGCTGTTTTTT. Protein product: CASSETSGWGELFF.

About this clonotype itself: This clone may be a read error of a much larger clone one base away. This chain connects TRBV7-2 to TRBJ1-6; maybe TRBD1 (5 bases). The CDR3 is 14 residues long. CDR1 is SGHTA and CDR2 is FQGNSA in the germline V gene. The CDR3 sequence is CASSLVGANSPLRF. CDR3 DNA sequence: TGTGCCAGCAGCTTAGTAGGGGCGAATTCACCCCTCCGCTTT.

The chain joins TRBV7-9 to TRBJ2-4; no firm D call. Germline CDR1 SEHNR, CDR2 FQNEAQ (reference sequence). The CDR3 is 11 residues long. Trimming shortened V by 3 bases and J by 8 bases, and 5 bases separated the two germline ends. The CDR3 loop is CASSFQDIQYF. CDR3 sequence (DNA): TGTGCCAGCAGCTTCCAGGACATTCAGTACTTC.

This clonotype was seen more than once but under ten times. This chain joins TRBV28 and TRBJ1-5; 8 bases fit TRBD1. The CDR3 is made up of 16 amino acids. Trimming took 6 bases from V and 3 from J; bases not matched to a gene: 10. Germline V gives CDR1 MDHEN, CDR2 SYDVKM. The chain's CDR3 is CASRTIRDRFNQPQHF. The DNA of the CDR3 is TGTGCCAGCAGGACAATCCGGGACAGGTTCAATCAGCCCCAGCATTTT.